One and the same sample provided the 11 T cell receptor beta chains below, sequenced in a study of T cells after yellow fever vaccination. TCRdb reprocessed the 5' RACE reads via MiXCR and lists one record per CDR3 protein. The data contain 500,000 to 650,000 distinct CDR3 sequences, about 15% of them seen just once; the ten biggest clones take up approximately 15%. The sequenced sample was PBMCs, obtained 5 days after the first yellow fever vaccination. The receptor source for this set is a man between 18 and 29 years old who received the YFV17D yellow fever vaccine.

The rearrangement joins TRBV7-6 to TRBJ1-4; D not resolved. The CDR3 sequence is 17 residues long. Trimming cost V 4 bases and J 4 bases, with 19 bases left between them. Germline V gene sequence: CDR1 SGHVS, CDR2 FNYEAQ. The DNA for the CDR3 is TGTGCCAGCAGCTCAGACGGCCCTCGGCAGGTTAATGAAAAACTGTTTTTT. Translating it yields CASSSDGPRQVNEKLFF. The entire variable domain, with the rest obtained from reference TRBV7-6 and TRBJ1-4, is as follows: GAGVSQSPRYKVTKRGQDVALRCDPISGHVSLYWYRQALGQGPEFLTYFNYEAQQDKSGLPNDRFSAERPEGSISTLTIQRTEQRDSAMYRCASSSDGPRQVNEKLFFGSGTQLSVL.

The sample holds a few counts of this clonotype. The chain is built from TRBV12-3 or TRBV12-4 and TRBJ2-5, with TRBD1 as a possible D gene (5 bases). CDR3 size: 15 residues. V shed 5 bases and J shed 3 bases, with 16 bases lying between them. This CDR3 reads CASSLRVGAKETQYF. The CDR3 DNA sequence: TGTGCCAGCAGTCTCCGGGTAGGGGCCAAAGAGACCCAGTACTTC.

The chain is built from TRBV5-1 and TRBJ1-1, with 9 bases matching TRBD1. The germline V gene encodes CDR1 SGHRS and CDR2 YFSETQ. Trimming cost V 4 bases and J 8 bases; bases outside gene matches: 9. The CDR3 is 14 amino acids. The chain's CDR3 is CASSTSRDRAEAFF. The CDR3 coding sequence is TGCGCCAGCAGCACGTCCCGGGACAGGGCCGAAGCTTTCTTT.

On this clonotype: The junction shows a germline mismatch at one end, possibly a read error. V is TRBV4-1 and J is TRBJ2-5, with 7 bases matching TRBD1. CDR1 is MGHRA and CDR2 is YSYEKL in the germline V gene. The CDR3 runs to 14 residues. CDR3 loop: CASSQAATRGTLYF. The CDR3 nucleotides are TGCGCCAGCAGCCAAGCGGCAACCAGGGGGACCCTGTACTTC.

The chain links TRBV20-1 to TRBJ2-2; tentatively, D is TRBD2 (6 bases). Trimming removed 0 bases from V and 2 bases from J, with 16 bases in between. This CDR3 is built from 17 residues. Germline lookup yields CDR1 DFQATT and CDR2 SNEGSKA (reference sequence). The CDR3 nucleotides are TGCAGTGCTAGAGATAGAGACGCGGGGATAAACACCGGGGAGCTGTTTTTT. Protein sequence: CSARDRDAGINTGELFF.

The chain joins TRBV29-1 to TRBJ1-2, with a possible D match to TRBD1 (5 bases). The CDR3 runs to 16 residues. Germline V gene lookup returns CDR1 SQVTM and CDR2 ANQGSEA. Trimming stripped 2 bases from V and 2 bases from J, with 18 bases between. CDR3 nucleotides: TGCAGCGTTGAATATTATGTACCAGGGTCCAACTATGGCTACACCTTC. It yields the protein CSVEYYVPGSNYGYTF.

The chain uses TRBV12-3 or TRBV12-4 and TRBJ2-1, with TRBD1 matching over 8 bases. The CDR3 spans 14 residues. V shed 5 bases, J shed 7 bases, and the junction held 7 bases outside the gene matches. CDR3 nucleotides: TGTGCCAGCAGTCTAGGGACAGGAACTAATGAGCAGTTCTTC. Protein product: CASSLGTGTNEQFF.

The genes are TRBV7-9 and TRBJ2-3; tentatively, D is TRBD1 or TRBD2 (6 bases each). Germline V CDR1 and CDR2: SEHNR, FQNEAQ (reference sequence). V was trimmed by 4 bases and J by 1 base, leaving 9 bases between them. The CDR3 is 14 amino acids. The CDR3 protein is CASSSGAGTDTQYF. The CDR3, as DNA: TGTGCCAGCAGCTCGGGGGCTGGCACAGATACGCAGTATTTT.

For this clonotype: One end of the junction is discordant with germline, which a read error may explain. The chain links TRBV6-1 to TRBJ2-1; TRBD2 aligns across 10 bases. The CDR3 is 15 residues long. In germline, CDR1 is MNHNS, CDR2 SASEGT. The CDR3 reads CATSSKTSGLREQFF. The CDR3 bases are TGTGCCACCAGTAGCAAGACTAGCGGGCTCCGTGAGCAGTTCTTC.

A few counts support this clonotype. The chain joins TRBV6-6 to TRBJ2-3; D is ambiguous. V lost 0 bases to trimming and J lost 7 bases, with 8 bases between them. This CDR3 comprises 13 residues. CDR1 and CDR2 from the germline V gene are MNHNY and SVGAGI (reference sequence). The CDR3 reads CASSYSAVYTQYF. DNA of the CDR3: TGTGCCAGCAGTTACTCGGCCGTGTATACGCAGTATTTT.

This clonotype has only a few counts. The chain has TRBV11-1 and TRBJ2-3; D might be TRBD2 (6 bases). This CDR3 region has 14 residues. V was trimmed by 0 bases and J by 5 bases, leaving 9 bases between them. Looked up from germline, CDR1 is SGHAT and CDR2 is FQDESV (reference sequence). The CDR3 DNA follows: TGTGCCAGCAGCTTAGCAACGCGGGGAGATACGCAGTATTTT. Translated, it gives CASSLATRGDTQYF. The full variable domain, in which reference TRBV11-1 and TRBJ2-3 provide the parts outside the CDR3, is EAEVAQSPRYKITEKSQAVAFWCDPISGHATLYWYRQILGQGPELLVQFQDESVVDDSQLPKDRFSAERLKGVDSTLKIQPAELGDSAMYLCASSLATRGDTQYFGPGTRLTVL.